This is a list of T cell receptor beta chains from one sample in a study of radiotherapy plus CTLA-4 blockade in lung cancer. Produced via immunoSEQ multiplex PCR; TCRdb's table is partial and in-frame only. The repertoire consists of tens of thousands of clones, with under 80% occurring once and the leading ten covering approximately 8.3%. The material sequenced was peripheral blood, taken from a patient treated with radiotherapy plus ipilimumab. The receptor set was obtained from a human donor with non-small cell lung cancer who had stable disease on radiotherapy plus ipilimumab. The CDR3 runs from the conserved cysteine through the conserved F or W. A D gene is named only where the DNA matches it firmly. Clone size is not always given. Where it is, it says once, few, many or a class for expanded clones.

abundance: -
v_gene: TRBV6-5
j_gene: TRBJ1-4
d_gene: TRBD1
CDR3aa: CASRGDRAKREKLFF
CDR3nt: TGTGCCAGCAGGGGCGACAGGGCAAAGAGAGAAAAACTGTTTTTT

abundance: -
v_gene: TRBV7-2
j_gene: TRBJ1-6
d_gene: -
CDR3aa: CASSLRTTGNSPLHF
CDR3nt: TGTGCCAGCAGCCTCCGAACGACCGGTAATTCACCCCTCCACTTT

abundance: -
v_gene: TRBV6-4
j_gene: TRBJ1-1
d_gene: TRBD1
CDR3aa: CASREGQGKSNTEAFF
CDR3nt: TGTGCCAGCAGGGAGGGACAGGGTAAATCGAACACTGAAGCTTTCTTT

abundance: -
v_gene: TRBV10-3
j_gene: TRBJ1-6
d_gene: -
CDR3aa: CAISESKGSENSPLHF
CDR3nt: TGTGCCATCAGTGAGTCGAAGGGATCTGAGAATTCACCCCTCCACTTT

abundance: -
v_gene: TRBV21-1
j_gene: TRBJ2-5
d_gene: -
CDR3aa: CASSWGGQGTGETQYF
CDR3nt: TGTGCCAGCAGTTGGGGGGGACAGGGGACAGGGGAGACCCAGTACTTC

abundance: -
v_gene: TRBV6-5
j_gene: TRBJ1-5
d_gene: -
CDR3aa: CASESYGSNQPQHF
CDR3nt: TGTGCCAGCGAGTCTTACGGATCCAATCAGCCCCAGCATTTT

abundance: -
v_gene: TRBV18
j_gene: TRBJ2-1
d_gene: -
CDR3aa: CASSPDMSSYNEQFF
CDR3nt: TGTGCCAGCTCACCAGACATGAGCTCCTACAATGAGCAGTTCTTC

abundance: -
v_gene: TRBV10-3
j_gene: TRBJ1-3
d_gene: TRBD1
CDR3aa: CAITSTGMSSGNTIYF
CDR3nt: TGTGCCATCACCTCGACAGGGATGAGCTCTGGAAACACCATATATTTT

abundance: once
v_gene: TRBV27
j_gene: TRBJ1-6
d_gene: TRBD1
CDR3aa: CASSISGTVHNSPLHF
CDR3nt: TGTGCCAGCAGTATCTCCGGGACAGTTCATAATTCACCCCTCCACTTT

abundance: -
v_gene: TRBV20-1
j_gene: TRBJ1-1
d_gene: -
CDR3aa: CSAPGDTEAFF
CDR3nt: TGCAGTGCTCCCGGGGACACTGAAGCTTTCTTT

abundance: -
v_gene: TRBV27
j_gene: TRBJ2-3
d_gene: -
CDR3aa: CASRLGGGPSDTQYF
CDR3nt: TGTGCCAGCAGATTAGGGGGGGGGCCATCAGATACGCAGTATTTT

abundance: -
v_gene: TRBV9
j_gene: TRBJ2-5
d_gene: -
CDR3aa: CASSVEGLSIETQYF
CDR3nt: TGTGCCAGCAGCGTAGAGGGGCTGAGTATAGAGACCCAGTACTTC

abundance: -
v_gene: TRBV18
j_gene: TRBJ1-5
d_gene: -
CDR3aa: CASSPSQEQPQHF
CDR3nt: TGTGCCAGCTCACCCTCACAGGAGCAGCCCCAGCATTTT

abundance: -
v_gene: TRBV15
j_gene: TRBJ1-2
d_gene: TRBD1
CDR3aa: CATSPGTGFEGYTF
CDR3nt: TGTGCCACCAGCCCCGGGACAGGGTTTGAGGGCTACACCTTC

abundance: -
v_gene: TRBV28
j_gene: TRBJ1-2
d_gene: -
CDR3aa: CASTFSANYGYTF
CDR3nt: TGTGCCAGCACCTTCAGTGCTAATTATGGCTACACCTTC

abundance: medium-sized
v_gene: TRBV5-6
j_gene: TRBJ1-6
d_gene: TRBD1
CDR3aa: CASRQGDNSPLHF
CDR3nt: TGTGCCAGCAGACAGGGGGATAATTCACCCCTCCACTTT

abundance: -
v_gene: TRBV6-5
j_gene: TRBJ1-2
d_gene: -
CDR3aa: CASRDSYYGYTF
CDR3nt: TGTGCCAGCAGAGACAGCTACTATGGCTACACCTTC